These 4 T cell receptor beta chains originate from one sample sequenced in a study of T cell repertoires in cytomegalovirus infection. TCRdb ran MiXCR on the reads and lists one entry per CDR3 protein. The sample contains about 240,000 distinct CDR3 sequences, 10% to 15% of which appear only once. The sequenced sample consisted of PBMCs. All receptors derive from a human donor in good health (CMV status not recorded). Some clones in this sample may be carry-over from other donors' samples.

This clonotype was seen a few times. The chain employs TRBV28 and TRBJ2-5, with TRBD2 matching 7 bases. V was pared by 4 bases and J by 6 bases, with 8 bases of the junction left unmatched. CDR3 length equals 14 residues. CDR1 is MDHEN, CDR2 SYDVKM, per germline. The CDR3 protein is CASSSAGTTKTQYF. The CDR3 DNA is TGTGCCAGCAGTTCCGCCGGGACTACCAAGACCCAGTACTTC. Using reference TRBV28 and TRBJ2-5 for the parts outside the CDR3, the full variable domain is DVKVTQSSRYLVKRTGEKVFLECVQDMDHENMFWYRQDPGLGLRLIYFSYDVKMKEKGDIPEGYSVSREKKERFSLILESASTNQTSMYLCASSSAGTTKTQYFGPGTRLLVL.

This clonotype was detected ten times or more. The J gene is TRBJ1-1, the V gene TRBV20-1; a possible D gene is TRBD1 (6 bases). The length of the CDR3 is 13 residues. V lost 6 bases, J lost 3 bases, and 14 bases lay in between. In germline, CDR1 is DFQATT, CDR2 SNEGSKA (reference sequence). CDR3: CSARRGIDTEAFF. The CDR3 DNA is TGCAGTGCAAGGAGGGGGATAGACACTGAAGCTTTCTTT.

Many counts were recorded for this clonotype. This chain joins TRBV10-3 and TRBJ2-4; D gene unclear. This CDR3 has 14 amino acids. Trimming pared 0 bases from V and 8 bases from J, leaving 11 bases between. Germline-derived CDR1 and CDR2 are ENHRY and SYGVKD. CDR3 nucleotide sequence: TGTGCCATCAGTGAGTCTTTGGATGTGGACATTCAGTACTTC. Encoded protein: CAISESLDVDIQYF.

This clonotype was seen repeatedly, ten times or more. V usage is TRBV7-7 and J usage is TRBJ2-5; D is ambiguous. The V end was cut by 4 bases, the J end by 3 bases, with 12 bases between. This CDR3 has 14 amino acids. Germline-derived CDR1 and CDR2 are SSHAT and FNYEAQ (reference sequence). DNA of the CDR3: TGTGCCAGCAGCTCCGGACCGGCAAAAGAGACCCAGTACTTC. Amino acids: CASSSGPAKETQYF. Full variable domain (rest looked up from reference TRBV7-7 and TRBJ2-5): GAGVSQSPRYKVTKRGQDVTLRCDPISSHATLYWYQQALGQGPEFLTYFNYEAQPDKSGLPSDRFSAERPEGSISTLTIQRTEQRDSAMYRCASSSGPAKETQYFGPGTRLLVL.